This T cell receptor beta chain was identified during a study of T cell responses to AZD1222 COVID-19 vaccine. Study-level background: Pooling of second doses given at about 4 or about 12 weeks was done. Study-wide results and limits: Per reports, nearly half of all spike-specific TCRs target regions that are unmutated in variants. Spike was spanned by vaccine-associated CD4 TCRs, which were dominant at 160-218 and 743-854. Donors were largely white British and mainly female; clonal diversity was possibly underestimated.

Clones were sequenced by immunoSEQ multiplex PCR, and TCRdb holds only the in-frame ones, with some missing. The data contain about 170,000 clones, roughly 92% of them seen just once; the ten biggest clones take up 1.6%. Note on this clone: Its cognate antigen is unknown. This specimen includes other DNA sequences encoding the same CDR3.

This CDR3 has 12 residues. The V and J ends lost 1 base and 4 bases respectively, with 1 base between them. The germline gives CDR1 LGHNA, CDR2 YNFKEQ. The chain combines TRBV4-2 with TRBJ2-2, with D hard to call. The TCR originated in an adult in good health. Source: peripheral blood, taken on day 0 of AZD1222 vaccination. CDR3 nucleotides: TGTGCCAGCAGCCAAGGCACCGGGGAGCTGTTTTTT. This codes for CASSQGTGELFF.